This entry describes one T cell receptor (beta chain). Its specificity is unknown. The sample is drawn from a study of cytomegalovirus exposure and HLA in healthy donors. General study findings and limits: Earlier analysis yielded a pattern in which most TCR beta V segments were productive about 90% or about 30% of the time.

CDR3 size: 14 residues. The V end lost 1 base, the J end lost 10 bases, and 12 bases lay between the germline ends. CDR1 and CDR2 (germline): SGHRS, YFSETQ. The primer mix had 60 Vbeta and 13 Jbeta primers. Profiling relied on immunoSEQ multiplex PCR, and the TCRdb table lists in-frame clones only, not all of them. The sample includes fewer than 110,000 clones, around two thirds of them seen just once. Sequenced input: PBMCs. The clonotype was recovered from a woman in her forties or fifties in good health and CMV-seronegative. The chain links TRBV5-1 to TRBJ1-6; D remains ambiguous. CDR3 residues: CASSLSVGESPLHF. The CDR3 region has the DNA TGCGCCAGCAGCTTGAGTGTCGGTGAATCACCCCTCCACTTT. Full variable domain (missing parts from reference TRBV5-1 and TRBJ1-6): KAGVTQTPRYLIKTRGQQVTLSCSPISGHRSVSWYQQTPGQGLQFLFEYFSETQRNKGNFPGRFSGRQFSNSRSEMNVSTLELGDSALYLCASSLSVGESPLHFGNGTRLTVT.